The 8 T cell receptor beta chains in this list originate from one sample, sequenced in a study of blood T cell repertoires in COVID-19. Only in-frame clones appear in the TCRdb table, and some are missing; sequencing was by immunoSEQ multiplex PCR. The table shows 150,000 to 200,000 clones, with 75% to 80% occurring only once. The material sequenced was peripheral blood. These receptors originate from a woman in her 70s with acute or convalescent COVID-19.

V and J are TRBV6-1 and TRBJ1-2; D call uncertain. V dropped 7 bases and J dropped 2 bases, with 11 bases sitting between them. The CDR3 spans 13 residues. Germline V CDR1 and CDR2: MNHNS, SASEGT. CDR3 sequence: CASNSAPNYGYTF. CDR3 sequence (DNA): TGTGCCAGCAACTCCGCCCCAAACTATGGCTACACCTTC.

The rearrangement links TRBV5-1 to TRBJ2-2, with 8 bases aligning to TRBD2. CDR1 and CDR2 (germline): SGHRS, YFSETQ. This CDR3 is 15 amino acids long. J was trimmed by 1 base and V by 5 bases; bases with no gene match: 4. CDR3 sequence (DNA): TGCGCCAGCAGTCGGGAGGGAGTGAACACCGGGGAGCTGTTTTTT. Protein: CASSREGVNTGELFF.

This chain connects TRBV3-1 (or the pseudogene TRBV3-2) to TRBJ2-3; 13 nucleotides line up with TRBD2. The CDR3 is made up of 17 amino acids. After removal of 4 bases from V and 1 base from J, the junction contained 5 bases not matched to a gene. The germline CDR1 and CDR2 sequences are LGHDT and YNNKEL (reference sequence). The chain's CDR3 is CASSPTGTSGGTDTQYF. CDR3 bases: TGTGCCAGCAGCCCCACCGGGACTAGCGGGGGCACAGATACGCAGTATTTT.

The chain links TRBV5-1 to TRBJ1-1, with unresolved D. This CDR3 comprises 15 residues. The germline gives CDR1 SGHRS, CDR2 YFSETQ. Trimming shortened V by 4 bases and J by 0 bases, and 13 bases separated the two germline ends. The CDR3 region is CASSPLEGVNTEAFF. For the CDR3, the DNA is TGCGCCAGCAGCCCCCTTGAAGGAGTGAACACTGAAGCTTTCTTT. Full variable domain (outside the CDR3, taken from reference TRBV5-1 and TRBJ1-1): KAGVTQTPRYLIKTRGQQVTLSCSPISGHRSVSWYQQTPGQGLQFLFEYFSETQRNKGNFPGRFSGRQFSNSRSEMNVSTLELGDSALYLCASSPLEGVNTEAFFGQGTRLTVV.

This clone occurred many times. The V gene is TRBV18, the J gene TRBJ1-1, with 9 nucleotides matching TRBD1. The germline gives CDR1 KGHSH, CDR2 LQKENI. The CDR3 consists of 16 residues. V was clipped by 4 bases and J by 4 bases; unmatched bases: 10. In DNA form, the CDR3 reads TGTGCCAGCTCACGCGGGACAGGGCGTTCGACCACTGAAGCTTTCTTT. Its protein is CASSRGTGRSTTEAFF.

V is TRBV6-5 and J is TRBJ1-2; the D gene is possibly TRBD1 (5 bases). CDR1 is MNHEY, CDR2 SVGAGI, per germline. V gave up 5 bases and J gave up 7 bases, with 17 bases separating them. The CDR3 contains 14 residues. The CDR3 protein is CASSTSTGPSGYTF. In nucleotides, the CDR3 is TGTGCCAGCAGTACATCAACAGGACCCTCTGGCTACACCTTC.

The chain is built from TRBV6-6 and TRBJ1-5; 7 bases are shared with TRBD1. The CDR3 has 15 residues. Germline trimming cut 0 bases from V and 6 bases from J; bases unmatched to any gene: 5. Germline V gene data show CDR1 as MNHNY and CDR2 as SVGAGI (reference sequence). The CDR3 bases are TGTGCCAGCAGTTACTCGAAGACAGGGTTTCAGCCCCAGCATTTT. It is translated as CASSYSKTGFQPQHF.

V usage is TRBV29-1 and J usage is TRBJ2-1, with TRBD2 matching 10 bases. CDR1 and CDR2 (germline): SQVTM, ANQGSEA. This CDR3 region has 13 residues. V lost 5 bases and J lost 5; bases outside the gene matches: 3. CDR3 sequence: CSVSLAGDNEQFF. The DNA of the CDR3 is TGCAGCGTTTCGCTAGCGGGAGACAATGAGCAGTTCTTC.